A selection of T cell receptor beta chains follows, all from one sample in a study of blood T cell repertoires in COVID-19. Here immunoSEQ multiplex PCR was the method, and the copy in TCRdb shows in-frame clones only, minus some. The sample has approximately 260,000 clones; roughly 90% are singletons. Sequencing input: peripheral blood. The receptors here all came from a woman aged 60 to 75 with COVID-19, enrolled during active disease. Each CDR3 is given with its conserved first and last residue. A D gene is named only where the DNA matches it firmly. The size entry is marked missing in some rows and otherwise reads once, few, many or a size class.

V	D	J	size	CDR3	DNA
TRBV5-1	-	TRBJ2-3	-	CASSLERARGTDTQYF	TGCGCCAGCAGCTTGGAAAGGGCGAGGGGCACAGATACGCAGTATTTT
TRBV5-1	-	TRBJ2-1	-	CASSAVPGNLNNEQFF	TGCGCCAGCAGCGCAGTCCCGGGGAATCTCAACAATGAGCAGTTCTTC
TRBV5-4	TRBD1	TRBJ1-3	-	CASSPTGSGNTIYF	TGTGCCAGCAGCCCGACAGGGTCGGGAAACACCATATATTTT
TRBV2	-	TRBJ1-4	-	CASRPQNEKLFF	TGTGCCAGCAGGCCACAGAATGAAAAACTGTTTTTT
TRBV6-1	TRBD1	TRBJ1-5	-	CASSEERGRQPQHF	TGTGCCAGCAGTGAAGAGAGGGGGCGTCAGCCCCAGCATTTT
TRBV5-4	-	TRBJ1-2	-	CASSLGDLNNYGYTF	TGTGCCAGCAGCTTGGGGGACTTAAACAACTATGGCTACACCTTC
TRBV2	-	TRBJ1-6	few	CASSEGSGRVDSPLHF	TGTGCCAGCAGTGAAGGGTCAGGCAGGGTTGATTCACCCCTCCACTTT
TRBV3-1/TRBV3-2	TRBD2	TRBJ2-1	-	CASTAGGPLEQFF	TGTGCCAGCACTGCGGGGGGGCCCCTTGAGCAGTTCTTC
TRBV7-9	TRBD1	TRBJ1-2	-	CASSQAGTGNYGYTF	TGTGCCAGCAGCCAAGCCGGGACAGGGAACTATGGCTACACCTTC
TRBV6-2/TRBV6-3	-	TRBJ1-1	-	CASSYSKSGTEAFF	TGTGCCAGCAGTTACTCGAAGAGTGGCACTGAAGCTTTCTTT
TRBV18	TRBD1	TRBJ2-7	-	CASSPPNRGTNYEQYF	TGTGCCAGCTCACCACCGAACAGGGGGACCAACTACGAGCAGTACTTC
TRBV7-9	TRBD1	TRBJ2-7	-	CASSTGYEQYF	TGTGCCAGCTCGACAGGGTACGAGCAGTACTTC
TRBV7-8	-	TRBJ1-2	-	CASSQSRRNYGYTF	TGTGCCAGCAGCCAATCCAGGAGGAACTATGGCTACACCTTC
TRBV9	-	TRBJ1-5	-	CASSVPGPGSNQPQHF	TGTGCCAGCAGCGTACCCGGCCCGGGAAGCAATCAGCCCCAGCATTTT
TRBV7-9	-	TRBJ1-2	-	CASTYGTQGDGYTF	TGTGCCAGCACGTACGGGACACAGGGTGATGGCTACACCTTC
TRBV19	-	TRBJ2-7	once	CASSITRRQDEQYF	TGTGCCAGTAGTATTACTCGAAGACAGGACGAGCAGTACTTC
TRBV27	TRBD2	TRBJ2-3	once	CASGLLAGTTDTQYF	TGTGCCAGCGGACTACTAGCGGGGACCACAGATACGCAGTATTTT